This passage covers 10 T cell receptor beta chains from one sample sequenced in a study of lymphopenia after photon versus proton radiotherapy. The data were produced by immunoSEQ multiplex PCR, yet TCRdb's version contains in-frame clones alone and is incomplete. The sample gives some 41,000 clones, about 86% of which show up once; about a tenth is in the top ten. Sequencing was performed on peripheral blood, taken from a patient treated with proton-based radiotherapy. These receptors all stem from an older woman with pancreatic cancer. Some clones in this sample may be carry-over from other donors' samples.

The chain joins TRBV5-1 to TRBJ1-2, with 12 nucleotides matching TRBD1. V was pared by 4 bases and J by 5 bases, with 6 bases of the junction left unmatched. Germline lookup yields CDR1 SGHRS and CDR2 YFSETQ. CDR3 length equals 15 residues. The CDR3, as DNA: TGCGCCAGCAGCAGGGGACAGGGGGCGGAATATGGCTACACCTTC. It yields the protein CASSRGQGAEYGYTF.

The chain carries TRBV2 and TRBJ2-1; D remains unclear. The CDR3 is 11 amino acids. The V and J ends lost 6 bases and 15 bases respectively, with 15 bases between them. Germline lookup yields CDR1 SNHLY and CDR2 FYNNEI. CDR3 sequence (DNA): TGTGCCAGCAGATATAACGGGCCACCGTTCTTC. It is translated as CASRYNGPPFF. Together with reference TRBV2 and TRBJ2-1, the CDR3 gives the full variable domain: EPEVTQTPSHQVTQMGQEVILRCVPISNHLYFYWYRQILGQKVEFLVSFYNNEISEKSEIFDDQFSVERPDGSNFTLKIRSTKLEDSAMYFCASRYNGPPFFGPGTRLTVL.

V gene TRBV30 combines with J gene TRBJ2-7; TRBD2 matches at 7 bases. CDR1 GTSNPN and CDR2 SVGIG come from the germline V gene (reference sequence). The CDR3 is made up of 14 amino acids. Trimming at V came to 6 bases and at J to 2 bases, leaving 10 bases not matched to a gene. The CDR3: CACRGEIRPYEQYF. CDR3 sequence (DNA): TGTGCCTGTCGGGGGGAAATCAGGCCCTACGAGCAGTACTTC.

The chain carries TRBV14 and TRBJ1-4; possible D gene TRBD1, 6 bases. Germline V gene data show CDR1 as SGHDN and CDR2 as FVKESK. Trimming stripped 0 bases from V and 0 bases from J, with 14 bases between. The CDR3 loop spans 18 amino acids. CDR3 nucleotides: TGTGCCAGCAGCCAAGATCCGGGGGGCCGTCCAACTAATGAAAAACTGTTTTTT. This translates into CASSQDPGGRPTNEKLFF. The full variable domain, its missing parts supplied by reference TRBV14 and TRBJ1-4, is EAGVTQFPSHSVIEKGQTVTLRCDPISGHDNLYWYRRVMGKEIKFLLHFVKESKQDESGMPNNRFLAERTGGTYSTLKVQPAELEDSGVYFCASSQDPGGRPTNEKLFFGSGTQLSVL.

V is TRBV18 and J is TRBJ2-4, with D perhaps assigned TRBD1 or TRBD2 (5 bases each). The V end lost 2 bases, the J end lost 3 bases, and 8 bases lay between the germline ends. The CDR3 contains 14 residues. Per the germline V gene, CDR1 is KGHSH and CDR2 is LQKENI. This chain's CDR3 is CASSPERGKNIQYF. The CDR3 DNA reads TGTGCCAGCTCACCAGAGAGGGGCAAAAACATTCAGTACTTC.

The gene calls are TRBV14 and TRBJ2-1, with TRBD2 identical over 12 bases. V was pared by 0 bases and J by 5 bases, with 5 bases of the junction left unmatched. Germline values: CDR1 SGHDN, CDR2 FVKESK. The length of the CDR3 is 17 residues. The CDR3 reads CASSQEGRTSGNNEQFF. The CDR3, as DNA: TGTGCCAGCAGCCAAGAAGGCCGGACTAGCGGGAACAATGAGCAGTTCTTC.

V and J are TRBV4-2 and TRBJ2-2; possible D gene TRBD1, 6 bases. CDR1 and CDR2 (germline): LGHNA, YNFKEQ. V was trimmed by 0 bases and J by 6 bases, leaving 8 bases between them. The CDR3 is 14 amino acids. The CDR3 region is CASSQETGSGELFF. In DNA, the CDR3 is TGTGCCAGCAGCCAAGAAACAGGGTCCGGGGAGCTGTTTTTT.

In its sample, this clone was seen a few times. This chain links TRBV30 with TRBJ2-5; 11 bases match TRBD1. The germline gives CDR1 GTSNPN, CDR2 SVGIG (reference sequence). V lost 2 bases to trimming and J lost 5 bases; unmatched junction nucleotides: 1. The CDR3 extends over 13 amino acids. CDR3 in amino acids: CAWSWDRGETQYF. The DNA of the CDR3 is TGTGCCTGGAGTTGGGACAGGGGGGAGACCCAGTACTTC.

The count of this clone is one. The rearrangement links TRBV5-4 to TRBJ2-3; 10 bases align to TRBD2. The CDR3 contains 16 residues. Germline V gene sequence: CDR1 SGHNT, CDR2 YYREEE (reference sequence). The J segment lost 2 bases and the V segment lost 4 bases, leaving 7 bases of the junction unmatched. CDR3 nucleotide sequence: TGTGCCAGCAGCCCAGGAGCGGGAGGGCCCACAGATACGCAGTATTTT. Translation gives CASSPGAGGPTDTQYF.

V gene TRBV30 combines with J gene TRBJ2-6; D is unresolved. This CDR3 has 13 residues. CDR1 GTSNPN and CDR2 SVGIG come from the germline V gene (reference sequence). With 3 bases removed from V and 0 bases from J, the gap between germline ends came to 3 bases. CDR3 residues: CAWRSSGANVLTF. DNA for the CDR3: TGTGCCTGGAGGAGCTCTGGGGCCAACGTCCTGACTTTC.